Below are 13 T cell receptor beta chains sequenced from a single sample in a study of shared T cell receptors in the human thymus. Assay used: immunoSEQ multiplex PCR; TCRdb lists only in-frame clones, some missing. The top ten hold 0.008% to 0.011% of the sample, which has about 610,000 clones, around 89% seen once. These records were also assigned to another study, of human thymus T cells.

Sequenced material: thymocytes. These receptors were obtained from a boy under three years old with a congenital heart defect.

The chain recombines TRBV30 with TRBJ2-2; the D gene is possibly TRBD2 (6 bases). Germline-derived CDR1 and CDR2 are GTSNPN and SVGIG (reference sequence). Between the trimmed V and J ends, which lost 2 bases and 6 bases, there was a span of 13 bases. This CDR3 has 14 amino acids. DNA of the CDR3: TGTGCCTGGAGTTCCGGGAGAGGGCCCGGGGAGCTGTTTTTT. Translating gives CAWSSGRGPGELFF.

CDR3 sequence (DNA): TGTGCCAGCAGCTTACCGGGACTAGCATCCCACAATGAGCAGTTCTTC. Its protein product is CASSLPGLASHNEQFF. The chain couples TRBV7-8 to TRBJ2-1; TRBD2 matches 9 bases. V was clipped by 2 bases and J by 5 bases; unmatched bases: 7. This CDR3 comprises 16 residues. Looked up from germline, CDR1 is SGHVS and CDR2 is FQNEAQ.

The gene calls are TRBV25-1 and TRBJ1-2; TRBD1 agrees at 7 bases. J was trimmed by 1 base and V by 2 bases; bases with no gene match: 4. CDR1 MGHDK and CDR2 SYGVNS come from the germline V gene. The CDR3 has 15 amino acids. The CDR3 nucleotides read TGTGCCAGCAGTGAAACAGGGGCTTTTAACTATGGCTACACCTTC. Amino acids: CASSETGAFNYGYTF.

The CDR3 spells CASSLDGSQQYF. CDR3 sequence (DNA): TGTGCCAGCAGCTTGGACGGGAGCCAGCAGTACTTC. This sequence joins TRBV7-9 and TRBJ2-7; a weak D match, TRBD2 (6 bases). The V end lost 3 bases, the J end lost 8 bases, and 11 bases lay between the germline ends. The CDR3 totals 12 residues. The germline V gene has CDR1 SEHNR and CDR2 FQNEAQ (reference sequence).

In this sample, this clone turned up once. CDR3 sequence (DNA): TGTGCCAGCAGCACAGATAGCGGGAGGGCCACCGGGGAGCTGTTTTTT. This sequence encodes CASSTDSGRATGELFF. V is TRBV11-3 and J is TRBJ2-2; 11 positions agree with TRBD2. Trimming took 5 bases from V and 4 from J; bases not matched to a gene: 6. This CDR3 has 16 residues. Per germline, CDR1 SGHNT and CDR2 YENEEA.

The rearrangement links TRBV4-3 to TRBJ1-2; D gene uncertain. Germline lookup yields CDR1 LGHNA and CDR2 YSLEER. Trimming pared 4 bases from V and 2 bases from J, leaving 11 bases between. This CDR3 is built from 14 residues. CDR3 in amino acids: CASSRSGDNYGYTF. CDR3 coding DNA: TGCGCCAGCAGCCGGTCAGGTGACAACTATGGCTACACCTTC.

The rearrangement uses TRBV14 and TRBJ2-1; a possible D gene is TRBD2 (6 bases). This CDR3 is 20 amino acids long. The germline gives CDR1 SGHDN, CDR2 FVKESK. Trimming left V 4 bases short and J 7 bases short, with 32 bases between. CDR3 loop: CASSPLAARRSGLVYNEQFF. CDR3 nucleotides: TGTGCCAGCAGCCCTCTAGCAGCCAGACGTTCGGGACTTGTTTATAATGAGCAGTTCTTC.

The chain is built from TRBV6-1 and TRBJ2-7; 9 bases match TRBD1. Germline trimming cut 7 bases from V and 2 bases from J; bases unmatched to any gene: 9. CDR1 and CDR2 (germline): MNHNS, SASEGT. This CDR3 region has 15 residues. The chain's CDR3 is CASNPLDRGAYEQYF. The DNA for the CDR3 is TGTGCCAGCAACCCCCTGGACAGGGGAGCCTACGAGCAGTACTTC.

This clone has only one observation. The chain recombines TRBV28 with TRBJ2-5, with D maybe TRBD2 (5 bases). Trimming removed 5 bases from V and 2 bases from J, with 9 bases in between. CDR1 MDHEN and CDR2 SYDVKM come from the germline V gene. This CDR3 spans 13 amino acids. The CDR3 protein is CASSPPGQETQYF. DNA of the CDR3: TGTGCCAGCAGTCCTCCGGGACAAGAGACCCAGTACTTC.

The chain has TRBV27 and TRBJ1-2, with D unresolved. Trimming pared 4 bases from V and 4 bases from J, leaving 28 bases between. Per the germline V gene, CDR1 is MNHEY and CDR2 is SMNVEV (reference sequence). The CDR3 runs 19 residues. CDR3 protein: CASSSLPGYGALPVYGYTF. The DNA of the CDR3 is TGTGCCAGCAGTTCCCTACCCGGTTACGGAGCGCTTCCTGTCTATGGCTACACCTTC.

The CDR3 loop is CASRKLAGGPNEQFF. The CDR3 nucleotides are TGTGCCAGCAGGAAACTAGCGGGAGGGCCAAATGAGCAGTTCTTC. This chain uses TRBV6-1 with TRBJ2-1; 13 bases fit TRBD2. Per germline, CDR1 MNHNS and CDR2 SASEGT. The trim removed 6 bases at V and 7 bases at J, leaving 6 bases unmatched. This CDR3 is 15 amino acids long.

The chain carries TRBV5-8 and TRBJ2-7; the D gene is possibly TRBD1 (6 bases). V shed 6 bases and J shed 0 bases, with 10 bases lying between them. CDR3 length: 13 amino acids. Germline lookup yields CDR1 SGHTS and CDR2 YDEGEE. The CDR3 region is CASTTGSSYEQYF. In nucleotides, the CDR3 is TGTGCCAGCACTACAGGGAGCTCCTACGAGCAGTACTTC.

This clone was counted a single time. This rearrangement joins TRBV9 to TRBJ2-3, with D unresolved. Trimming shortened V by 0 bases and J by 4 bases, and 6 bases separated the two germline ends. The CDR3 length is 13 residues. Germline assignment: CDR1 SGDLS and CDR2 YYNGEE. In DNA form, the CDR3 reads TGTGCCAGCAGCGTAGATTCTGCAGATACGCAGTATTTT. This gives the protein CASSVDSADTQYF.